Below are 29 T cell receptor beta chains sequenced from a single sample in a study of early T cells in non-severe SARS-CoV-2 infection. TCRdb used MiXCR to reprocess the 5' RACE reads, holding one entry per CDR3 protein. The sample contains 100,000 to 120,000 distinct CDR3 sequences, around 12% of which appear only once. The specimen comprised whole blood, sampled at baseline. Receptor source: an adult who was a healthcare worker with PCR-confirmed SARS-CoV-2 infection or an uninfected control (not recorded which).

This clonotype came up a few times. The chain is built from TRBV19 and TRBJ2-1; 11 nucleotides agree with TRBD2. Germline trimming cut 1 base from V and 3 bases from J; bases unmatched to any gene: 5. The CDR3 is made up of 17 amino acids. The germline V gene has CDR1 LNHDA and CDR2 SQIVND (reference sequence). In DNA form, the CDR3 reads TGTGCCAGTAGTATAGTCCTAGCGGGAGGAAGCTACAATGAGCAGTTCTTC. Translated, it gives CASSIVLAGGSYNEQFF.

This clonotype was counted many times. The genes are TRBV30 and TRBJ1-5, with D hard to call. The CDR3 is made up of 15 amino acids. Germline CDR1 is GTSNPN and CDR2 is SVGIG (reference sequence). With 0 bases removed from V and 5 bases from J, the gap between germline ends came to 14 bases. The CDR3 reads CAWSVADSRDQPQHF. The CDR3 nucleotides are TGTGCCTGGAGTGTAGCCGATAGTAGGGATCAGCCCCAGCATTTT.

This clonotype showed up just a few times. The V and J genes are TRBV15 and TRBJ2-5, with 7 nucleotides matching TRBD1. CDR3 length: 15 amino acids. The V and J ends lost 0 bases and 3 bases, in that order; junction bases with no gene match: 4. Germline assignment: CDR1 LNHNV and CDR2 YYDKDF (reference sequence). CDR3 coding DNA: TGTGCCACCAGCAGAGATCGGACAGGAAAAGAGACCCAGTACTTC. As protein: CATSRDRTGKETQYF.

The rearrangement links TRBV6-2 or TRBV6-3 to TRBJ2-3, with D possibly TRBD2 on 5 matching bases. Germline CDR1 MNHEY, CDR2 SVGEGT. Trimming took 5 bases from V and 4 from J, leaving 7 bases between them. This CDR3 spans 12 amino acids. CDR3 sequence reads: CASSPSSDTQYF. CDR3 DNA sequence: TGTGCCAGCAGTCCTAGCTCAGATACGCAGTATTTT.

This clonotype has a count of ten or more. The V and J genes are TRBV6-2 or TRBV6-3 and TRBJ2-2; D is perhaps TRBD2 (6 bases). Germline CDR1 MNHEY, CDR2 SVGEGT. Trimming stripped 9 bases from V and 0 bases from J, with 14 bases between. This CDR3 comprises 15 residues. The CDR3 protein is CASRKPGANTGELFF. The CDR3 DNA follows: TGTGCCAGTAGAAAACCGGGGGCGAACACCGGGGAGCTGTTTTTT.

The rearrangement uses TRBV29-1 and TRBJ2-2; possible D gene TRBD2, 5 bases. The V and J ends lost 4 bases and 4 bases respectively, with 10 bases between them. Germline CDR1 SQVTM, CDR2 ANQGSEA. This CDR3 region has 13 residues. As DNA, the CDR3 is TGCAGCGTTGGAGCGGAGGCCACCGGGGAGCTGTTTTTT. As protein: CSVGAEATGELFF.

This clonotype was recorded at least ten times. The rearrangement joins TRBV18 to TRBJ1-5, with D hard to call. CDR1 and CDR2 from the germline V gene are KGHSH and LQKENI. The CDR3 contains 12 residues. Trimming pared 5 bases from V and 0 bases from J, leaving 2 bases between. The CDR3 coding sequence is TGTGCCAGCTCAGATAGCAATCAGCCCCAGCATTTT. It specifies CASSDSNQPQHF.

This clonotype has a handful of counts. This chain connects TRBV20-1 to TRBJ2-7; TRBD2 might be the D (6 bases). The CDR3 contains 13 residues. The germline V gene has CDR1 DFQATT and CDR2 SNEGSKA (reference sequence). V dropped 0 bases and J dropped 3 bases, with 9 bases sitting between them. CDR3 residues: CSAREGGFYEQYF. DNA for the CDR3: TGCAGTGCTAGAGAGGGGGGTTTCTACGAGCAGTACTTC.

The gene calls are TRBV5-1 and TRBJ1-1, with TRBD1 as a possible D gene (6 bases). The CDR3 covers 12 residues. V was shortened by 7 bases and J by 7 bases, with 14 bases between the two germline ends. CDR1 is SGHRS, CDR2 YFSETQ, per germline. The CDR3 reads CASGQGLGEAFF. DNA for the CDR3: TGCGCCAGCGGTCAGGGGCTTGGTGAAGCTTTCTTT.

This clonotype appeared a few times. This chain joins TRBV28 and TRBJ2-3; 9 bases agree with TRBD2. V trimming: 2 bases; J trimming: 6 bases; junction bases outside the gene matches: 6. Germline CDR1 is MDHEN and CDR2 is SYDVKM. This CDR3 contains 15 residues. Here the CDR3 DNA reads TGTGCCAGCAGTTTAGGTGCTAGCGGGAAGGATACGCAGTATTTT. It translates to CASSLGASGKDTQYF.

The V call is TRBV20-1, the J call TRBJ2-3; D possibly corresponds to TRBD2 (7 bases). V dropped 6 bases and J dropped 2 bases, with 18 bases sitting between them. From germline, CDR1 is DFQATT and CDR2 SNEGSKA (reference sequence). This CDR3 has 15 residues. The CDR3: CSAKNRRGLTDTQYF. CDR3 nucleotide sequence: TGCAGTGCGAAAAATAGGCGGGGGCTCACAGATACGCAGTATTTT.

Only a few counts were recorded for this clonotype. The rearrangement joins TRBV3-1 to TRBJ2-7, with D possibly being TRBD1 (5 bases). Trimming left V 1 base short and J 3 bases short, with 7 bases between. This CDR3 region has 13 residues. Germline V CDR1 and CDR2: LGHDT, YNNKEL (reference sequence). CDR3 in DNA: TGTGCCAGCAGCCAAGGACAGTACTACGAGCAGTACTTC. Translating it yields CASSQGQYYEQYF.

This clonotype was found a few times. The chain joins TRBV6-6 to TRBJ1-5, with D perhaps matching TRBD1 (5 bases). CDR1 and CDR2 from the germline V gene are MNHNY and SVGAGI (reference sequence). The CDR3 runs 14 residues. Trimming took off 7 bases at V and 3 bases at J, with 13 bases between the two ends. The CDR3 loop is CASTPGRLNQPQHF. The CDR3 region has the DNA TGTGCCAGCACCCCGGGGCGCCTCAATCAGCCCCAGCATTTT.

This clonotype has more than one count but fewer than ten. The chain carries TRBV10-3 and TRBJ2-7; tentative D call: TRBD2 (6 bases). CDR1 and CDR2 (germline): ENHRY, SYGVKD. The V end was cut by 10 bases, the J end by 0 bases, with 31 bases between. CDR3 size: 19 residues. The CDR3 region is CATAASGSQRRTSSYEQYF. CDR3 nucleotide sequence: TGTGCCACCGCCGCCAGCGGGTCCCAGAGGAGGACGAGCTCCTACGAGCAGTACTTC.

This clonotype was recorded many times. V and J are TRBV5-1 and TRBJ2-7, with D uncertain. CDR1 SGHRS and CDR2 YFSETQ come from the germline V gene. The CDR3 runs to 14 residues. V was cut by 0 bases and J by 1 base, with 8 bases left in between. The CDR3 protein is CASSLAADSYEQYF. CDR3 in DNA: TGCGCCAGCAGCTTGGCGGCCGATTCCTACGAGCAGTACTTC.

This chain uses TRBV20-1 with TRBJ2-1, with D unclear. Looked up from germline, CDR1 is DFQATT and CDR2 is SNEGSKA (reference sequence). The V end lost 5 bases, the J end lost 9 bases, and 14 bases lay between the germline ends. The CDR3 totals 12 residues. This chain's CDR3 is CSAPSQHTEQFF. As DNA, the CDR3 is TGCAGTGCTCCCTCCCAGCACACTGAGCAGTTCTTC.

This chain connects TRBV9 to TRBJ2-3; TRBD1 matches 7 bases. The CDR3 contains 16 residues. Germline CDR1 is SGDLS and CDR2 is YYNGEE. V lost 4 bases and J lost 2; bases outside the gene matches: 10. CDR3 residues: CASSPGTDLSTDTQYF. The CDR3 nucleotides read TGTGCCAGCAGCCCCGGGACAGACCTATCCACAGATACGCAGTATTTT. Full variable domain (rest looked up from reference TRBV9 and TRBJ2-3): DSGVTQTPKHLITATGQRVTLRCSPRSGDLSVYWYQQSLDQGLQFLIQYYNGEERAKGNILERFSAQQFPDLHSELNLSSLELGDSALYFCASSPGTDLSTDTQYFGPGTRLTVL.

CDR3: CASNPPGTSGSYEQYF. CDR3 nucleotides: TGCGCCAGCAACCCGCCCGGGACTAGCGGGAGTTACGAGCAGTACTTC. The V gene is TRBV5-1, the J gene TRBJ2-7; 14 bases fit TRBD2. This CDR3 has 16 residues. J was trimmed by 4 bases and V by 6 bases; bases with no gene match: 9. CDR1 is SGHRS, CDR2 YFSETQ, per germline.

This clonotype was counted between two and nine times. The chain carries TRBV4-1 and TRBJ1-3; D is ambiguous. V was pared by 0 bases and J by 0 bases, with 6 bases between. The CDR3 spans 15 residues. From germline, CDR1 is MGHRA and CDR2 YSYEKL. The CDR3: CASSQDLPSGNTIYF. The CDR3 DNA reads TGCGCCAGCAGCCAAGATCTACCCTCTGGAAACACCATATATTTT.

Concerning this clonotype itself: This clone may be a read error of a much larger clone one base away. The chain recombines TRBV20-1 with TRBJ2-1; unclear D gene. Trimming took 2 bases from V and 6 from J, leaving 2 bases between them. The V gene's germline CDR1 is DFQATT and CDR2 SNEGSKA (reference sequence). This CDR3 contains 10 residues. DNA for the CDR3: TGCAGTGCTAGAATCAATGAGCAGTTCTTC. Its translation: CSARINEQFF.

This clonotype was seen at least ten times. The chain joins TRBV12-3 or TRBV12-4 to TRBJ1-2; possible D gene TRBD1, 5 bases. This CDR3 has 14 amino acids. The V end was cut by 1 base, the J end by 4 bases, with 10 bases between. The CDR3, as DNA: TGTGCCAGCAGTTTAGGAGTGGGGGTCTATGGCTACACCTTC. Translating gives CASSLGVGVYGYTF.

This clonotype was seen more than once but under ten times. The V call is TRBV12-3 or TRBV12-4, the J call TRBJ2-3, with D possibly TRBD2 on 5 matching bases. The CDR3 is 15 amino acids. Deletions cut 6 bases from V and 4 bases from J, with 17 bases between. This chain's CDR3 is CASRIETGSSDTQYF. The CDR3 DNA follows: TGTGCCAGCAGGATAGAAACGGGAAGTTCAGATACGCAGTATTTT.

The V gene is TRBV9, the J gene TRBJ1-1, with a possible D match to TRBD1 (5 bases). CDR1 is SGDLS, CDR2 YYNGEE, per germline. The V gene lost 0 bases and the J gene lost 4 bases, with 10 bases spanning the gap. CDR3 length: 14 amino acids. The CDR3 DNA reads as TGTGCCAGCAGCGTAGAGGTGAGGGGCACTGAAGCTTTCTTT. It yields the protein CASSVEVRGTEAFF.

The table lists this clonotype with a few counts. In DNA, the CDR3 is TGCAGTGCTAGAGAGAAACAGGGGAGGAGCTCCTACAATGAGCAGTTCTTC. The encoded protein is CSAREKQGRSSYNEQFF. This chain connects TRBV20-1 to TRBJ2-1, with D tentatively TRBD1 (7 bases). The ends were cut back, 0 bases at V and 0 bases at J, with 15 bases in the middle. The CDR3 consists of 17 residues. Germline loops: CDR1 DFQATT, CDR2 SNEGSKA (reference sequence).

This clonotype was picked up a small number of times. V gene TRBV29-1 combines with J gene TRBJ1-2; 7 bases are shared with TRBD1. There are 12 residues in the CDR3. The trim removed 6 bases at V and 3 bases at J, leaving 4 bases unmatched. Germline CDR1 reads SQVTM; CDR2 reads ANQGSEA. CDR3 nucleotides: TGCAGCGTGGAACAGGGGTACTATGGCTACACCTTC. Residues: CSVEQGYYGYTF.

This clonotype occurred many times. V usage is TRBV20-1 and J usage is TRBJ1-4; D perhaps matches TRBD1 (6 bases). The CDR3 totals 16 residues. Germline V gene sequence: CDR1 DFQATT, CDR2 SNEGSKA (reference sequence). V was pared by 4 bases and J by 0 bases, with 15 bases between. The CDR3 region is CSANPGATATNEKLFF. The CDR3, as DNA: TGCAGTGCTAACCCGGGGGCGACCGCAACTAATGAAAAACTGTTTTTT.

In this sample, this clonotype turned up a few times. The chain couples TRBV20-1 to TRBJ2-4; D remains ambiguous. This CDR3 has 12 amino acids. Per germline, CDR1 DFQATT and CDR2 SNEGSKA (reference sequence). The CDR3 DNA sequence: TGCAGCGCCCCCGTGGCCAAAAACATTCAGTACTTC. Its protein product is CSAPVAKNIQYF.

The table lists this clonotype with many counts. The chain combines TRBV7-9 with TRBJ1-1; TRBD1 might be the D (5 bases). Germline V gene sequence: CDR1 SEHNR, CDR2 FQNEAQ (reference sequence). This CDR3 region has 15 residues. V dropped 5 bases and J dropped 2 bases, with 15 bases sitting between them. CDR3 sequence reads: CASSRRRDGNTEAFF. CDR3 sequence (DNA): TGTGCCAGCAGCCGACGCCGGGACGGCAACACTGAAGCTTTCTTT. Full variable domain (remainder filled in from reference TRBV7-9 and TRBJ1-1): DTGVSQNPRHKITKRGQNVTFRCDPISEHNRLYWYRQTLGQGPEFLTYFQNEAQLEKSRLLSDRFSAERPKGSFSTLEIQRTEQGDSAMYLCASSRRRDGNTEAFFGQGTRLTVV.

The gene calls are TRBV6-5 and TRBJ1-1; weak D call: TRBD1 (5 bases). The CDR3 has 17 amino acids. Germline CDR1 MNHEY, CDR2 SVGAGI. Trimming stripped 0 bases from V and 0 bases from J, with 14 bases between. Here the CDR3 reads CASSYSWTEGMNTEAFF. The CDR3 nucleotides read TGTGCCAGCAGTTACTCGTGGACGGAGGGGATGAACACTGAAGCTTTCTTT.